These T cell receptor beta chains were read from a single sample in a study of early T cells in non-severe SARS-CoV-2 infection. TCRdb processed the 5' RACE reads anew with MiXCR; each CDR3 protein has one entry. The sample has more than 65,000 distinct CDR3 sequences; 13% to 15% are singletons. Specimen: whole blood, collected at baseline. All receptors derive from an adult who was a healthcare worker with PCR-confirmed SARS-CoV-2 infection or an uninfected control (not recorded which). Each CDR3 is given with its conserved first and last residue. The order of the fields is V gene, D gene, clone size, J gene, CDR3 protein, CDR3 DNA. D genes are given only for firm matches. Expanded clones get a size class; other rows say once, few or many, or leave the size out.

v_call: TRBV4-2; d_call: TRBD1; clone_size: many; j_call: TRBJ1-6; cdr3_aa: CASSQEANRGSPLHF; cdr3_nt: TGTGCCAGCAGCCAAGAGGCGAACAGGGGTTCACCCCTCCACTTT
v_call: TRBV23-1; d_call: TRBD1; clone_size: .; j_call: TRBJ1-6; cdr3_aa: CASSQGDSDNSPLHF; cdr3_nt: TGCGCCAGCAGTCAAGGGGACAGCGATAATTCACCCCTCCACTTT
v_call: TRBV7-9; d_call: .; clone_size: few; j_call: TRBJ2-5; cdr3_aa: CASGNSNQETQYF; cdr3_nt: TGTGCCAGCGGAAACAGCAACCAAGAGACCCAGTACTTC
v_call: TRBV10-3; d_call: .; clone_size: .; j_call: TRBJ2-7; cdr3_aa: CAISGDQAYEQYF; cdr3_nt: TGTGCCATCAGCGGGGACCAAGCCTACGAGCAGTACTTC
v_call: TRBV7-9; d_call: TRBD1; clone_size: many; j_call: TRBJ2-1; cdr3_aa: CASRGEDRGLDGANEQFF; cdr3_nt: TGTGCCAGCCGCGGGGAGGACAGGGGGCTAGACGGAGCAAATGAGCAGTTCTTC
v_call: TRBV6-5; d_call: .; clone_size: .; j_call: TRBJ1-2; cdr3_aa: CASKPLNYGYTF; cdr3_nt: TGTGCCAGCAAGCCGCTTAACTATGGCTACACCTTC
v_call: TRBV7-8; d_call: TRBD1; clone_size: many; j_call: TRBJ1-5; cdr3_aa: CASSAFQGGNNQPQHF; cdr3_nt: TGTGCCAGCAGCGCCTTTCAGGGGGGGAACAATCAGCCCCAGCATTTT
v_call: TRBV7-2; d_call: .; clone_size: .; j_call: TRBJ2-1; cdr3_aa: CASSLVGGGDEQFF; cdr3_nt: TGTGCCAGCAGCTTAGTCGGAGGAGGGGATGAGCAGTTCTTC
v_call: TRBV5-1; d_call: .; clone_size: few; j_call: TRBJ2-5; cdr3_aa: CASSLVGEETQYF; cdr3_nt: TGCGCCAGCAGCTTGGTCGGGGAAGAGACCCAGTACTTC
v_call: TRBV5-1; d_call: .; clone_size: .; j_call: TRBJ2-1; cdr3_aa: CASSESDLAYNEQFF; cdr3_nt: TGCGCCAGCAGCGAGTCGGATTTGGCCTACAATGAGCAGTTCTTC
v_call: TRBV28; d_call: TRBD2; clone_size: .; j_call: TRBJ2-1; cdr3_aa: CASIPTSGSYNEQFF; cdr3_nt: TGTGCCAGCATCCCAACTAGCGGGTCCTACAATGAGCAGTTCTTC